This T cell receptor (beta chain) was found in a study of blood T cell repertoires in COVID-19. In the study overall: Samples came from the United States, Italy and Spain, spanning acute and convalescent COVID-19. In each case, the material was cDNA or gDNA derived from T cells, B-cell-depleted T cells, or PBMCs.

Per the original methods: Reference gene primer amplification in the assay estimated nucleated cell counts. The table came from immunoSEQ multiplex PCR; TCRdb's copy has only in-frame clones and leaves some out. From that table come the V and J calls and clone size; the DNA was used to work out D and trimming. The table shows approximately 110,000 clones, with around four fifths occurring only once. Sequenced sample: peripheral blood. The sequence was obtained from a woman in her forties with acute or convalescent COVID-19.

This CDR3 reads CASSQNLAGGRNEQFF. For the CDR3, the DNA is TGCGCCAGCAGCCAGAATCTAGCGGGGGGGAGGAATGAGCAGTTCTTC. The chain employs TRBV4-3 and TRBJ2-1; 12 positions agree with TRBD2. Germline V lookup: CDR1 LGHNA, CDR2 YSLEER. The trim removed 3 bases at V and 7 bases at J, leaving 7 bases unmatched. The CDR3 has 16 amino acids.